The next 30 T cell receptor beta chains were all read from a single sample in a study of cytomegalovirus exposure and HLA in healthy donors (dated by TCRdb to 2015 to 2018). Receptors were amplified or captured by the immunoSEQ multiplex PCR assay. TCRdb limited this immuneACCESS table to in-frame rearrangements with V and J called. A share of clones is missing; checked studies link under half to unresolved V genes, and the rest is unexplained. This sample gives over 75,000 clones in total; 85% of them show up just once. Approximately 22% of the sample comes from the top ten. Sequenced input: PBMCs. Receptors were obtained from a man younger than 35 in good health and CMV-seropositive.

J is TRBJ2-4 and V is TRBV30; weak D call: TRBD2 (6 bases). The CDR3 spans 15 residues. The germline V and J ends were trimmed by 0 bases and 8 bases, with 17 bases remaining between them. The germline CDR1 and CDR2 sequences are GTSNPN and SVGIG (reference sequence). The CDR3 loop reads CAWSVLGQREDIQYF. CDR3 nucleotides: TGTGCCTGGAGTGTACTTGGGCAAAGGGAGGACATTCAGTACTTC.

The rearrangement joins TRBV5-6 to TRBJ2-7; TRBD1 agrees at 9 bases. Germline V gives CDR1 SGHDT, CDR2 YYEEEE. There are 17 residues in the CDR3. V was pared by 4 bases and J by 2 bases, with 13 bases of the junction left unmatched. In nucleotides, the CDR3 is TGTGCCAGCAGCGGAAGGACAGGGGACTCCGGAGCCTACGAGCAGTACGTC. Translation gives CASSGRTGDSGAYEQYV.

The chain uses TRBV6-1 and TRBJ1-2, with 11 bases matching TRBD1. CDR1 MNHNS and CDR2 SASEGT come from the germline V gene. This CDR3 comprises 15 residues. Germline trimming cut 3 bases from V and 10 bases from J; bases unmatched to any gene: 10. CDR3 nucleotides: TGTGCCAGCAGTGAGGCCGGGACAGGGGGTTCCCCCTACACCTTC. Translating it yields CASSEAGTGGSPYTF.

The chain couples TRBV2 to TRBJ2-6, with D unclear. V lost 6 bases to trimming and J lost 0 bases, with 9 bases between them. CDR1 SNHLY and CDR2 FYNNEI come from the germline V gene. This CDR3 has 15 residues. As DNA, the CDR3 is TGTGCCAGCAGAGAGGCGAACTCTGGGGCCAACGTCCTGACTTTC. Translating it yields CASREANSGANVLTF.

The gene calls are TRBV6-1 and TRBJ2-1; D not certain. The V end lost 1 base, the J end lost 0 bases, and 10 bases lay between the germline ends. Germline CDR1 reads MNHNS; CDR2 reads SASEGT. This CDR3 comprises 16 residues. CDR3: CASSEVPASSYNEQFF. The CDR3 nucleotides read TGTGCCAGCAGTGAAGTACCCGCGAGCTCCTACAATGAGCAGTTCTTC.

The chain combines TRBV5-1 with TRBJ2-2; TRBD1 aligns across 8 bases. Trimming cost V 0 bases and J 5 bases; bases outside gene matches: 6. CDR3 length equals 16 residues. Germline assignment: CDR1 SGHRS and CDR2 YFSETQ. The CDR3 DNA follows: TGCGCCAGCAGCTTGGCACAGGGGGTGGAGACCGGGGAGCTGTTTTTT. It yields the protein CASSLAQGVETGELFF.

The genes are TRBV4-1 and TRBJ2-7; TRBD2 is a possible D gene (6 bases). Per the germline V gene, CDR1 is MGHRA and CDR2 is YSYEKL. CDR3 length: 14 amino acids. Between the trimmed V and J ends, which lost 5 bases and 0 bases, there was a span of 11 bases. CDR3 DNA: TGCGCCAGCAGCAGTACGGGAGACTCCTACGAGCAGTACTTC. Its translation is CASSSTGDSYEQYF.

The chain combines TRBV15 with TRBJ2-6; D not resolved. This CDR3 comprises 14 residues. Trimming pared 6 bases from V and 2 bases from J, leaving 8 bases between. Germline V lookup: CDR1 LNHNV, CDR2 YYDKDF (reference sequence). The CDR3 nucleotides read TGTGCCACCAGTCTAGAACCTGGGGCCAACGTCCTGACTTTC. This codes for CATSLEPGANVLTF. The full variable domain, in which reference TRBV15 and TRBJ2-6 provide the parts outside the CDR3, is DAMVIQNPRYQVTQFGKPVTLSCSQTLNHNVMYWYQQKSSQAPKLLFHYYDKDFNNEADTPDNFQSRRPNTSFCFLDIRSPGLGDTAMYLCATSLEPGANVLTFGAGSRLTVL.

The chain combines TRBV30 with TRBJ1-1, with 9 bases fitting TRBD1. The V and J ends lost 8 bases and 1 base, in that order; junction bases with no gene match: 14. The length of the CDR3 is 16 residues. The V gene's germline CDR1 is GTSNPN and CDR2 SVGIG (reference sequence). CDR3 nucleotide sequence: TGTGCCGGAGTTCCCCGTTGGACAGGGGAGAACACTGAAGCTTTCTTT. Translated, it gives CAGVPRWTGENTEAFF.

The V call is TRBV28, the J call TRBJ1-4; weak D call: TRBD1 (6 bases). The V gene lost 5 bases and the J gene lost 0 bases, with 13 bases spanning the gap. CDR1 is MDHEN, CDR2 SYDVKM, per germline. The CDR3 contains 16 residues. The CDR3 sequence: CASSVRGHTTNEKLFF. The CDR3 bases are TGTGCCAGCAGTGTTAGGGGACATACAACTAATGAAAAACTGTTTTTT.

This chain uses TRBV10-3 with TRBJ2-3, with 10 nucleotides matching TRBD2. Germline loops: CDR1 ENHRY, CDR2 SYGVKD. V gave up 7 bases and J gave up 5 bases; unmatched junction bases: 6. The CDR3 is 14 amino acids. The CDR3: CAIKGTSDEDTQYF. Written as DNA, the CDR3 is TGTGCCATCAAAGGGACTAGCGATGAAGATACGCAGTATTTT.

The V gene is TRBV19, the J gene TRBJ1-3; D unclear. Trimming stripped 6 bases from V and 0 bases from J, with 12 bases between. Germline loops: CDR1 LNHDA, CDR2 SQIVND (reference sequence). This CDR3 contains 15 residues. CDR3 coding DNA: TGTGCCAGTAGAGGACTTTTTAGCTCTGGAAACACCATATATTTT. Encoded protein: CASRGLFSSGNTIYF.

The sample holds one count of this clone. The rearrangement uses TRBV28 and TRBJ1-1; a weak D match, TRBD1 (5 bases). CDR1 is MDHEN and CDR2 is SYDVKM in the germline V gene. This CDR3 has 17 amino acids. V was trimmed by 5 bases and J by 6 bases, leaving 25 bases between them. The CDR3 DNA sequence: TGTGCCAGCAGTGGGGGAGGGTGGGGCAGGGTGAAGGCTGAAGCTTTCTTT. Amino acids: CASSGGGWGRVKAEAFF.

The rearrangement joins TRBV19 to TRBJ1-4, with TRBD1 matching over 8 bases. V trimming: 8 bases; J trimming: 0 bases; junction bases outside the gene matches: 8. This CDR3 has 16 amino acids. From germline, CDR1 is LNHDA and CDR2 SQIVND (reference sequence). CDR3 DNA sequence: TGTGCCAGTCAACAGGGGGAAGGGGCAACTAATGAAAAACTGTTTTTT. Its protein is CASQQGEGATNEKLFF.

This clone has just one count. This chain joins TRBV10-1 and TRBJ2-7; tentative D call: TRBD2 (6 bases). Between the trimmed V and J ends, which lost 4 bases and 6 bases, there was a span of 13 bases. CDR3 size: 13 residues. The germline V gene has CDR1 WNHNN and CDR2 SYGVQD (reference sequence). In nucleotides, the CDR3 is TGCGCCAGCAGTGGAACCGGGGGAGGCGAGCAGTACTTC. Protein sequence: CASSGTGGGEQYF.

This chain links TRBV4-2 with TRBJ1-1, with D possibly TRBD1 on 6 matching bases. Trimming shortened V by 3 bases and J by 1 base, and 9 bases separated the two germline ends. The CDR3 is 14 amino acids. Germline lookup yields CDR1 LGHNA and CDR2 YNFKEQ. DNA for the CDR3: TGTGCCAGCAGCCACCCGACAGGGAACACTGAAGCTTTCTTT. Protein product: CASSHPTGNTEAFF.

This chain uses TRBV28 with TRBJ1-2; 9 nucleotides agree with TRBD1. The J segment lost 4 bases and the V segment lost 5 bases, leaving 2 bases of the junction unmatched. Germline V CDR1 and CDR2: MDHEN, SYDVKM. This CDR3 has 13 amino acids. The CDR3 region is CASSQGQGYGYTF. The CDR3 DNA reads as TGTGCCAGCAGTCAGGGACAGGGCTATGGCTACACCTTC.

The chain uses TRBV19 and TRBJ2-7, with D possibly being TRBD1 (6 bases). In germline, CDR1 is LNHDA, CDR2 SQIVND (reference sequence). Trimming cost V 5 bases and J 2 bases, with 16 bases left between them. There are 15 residues in the CDR3. The CDR3 reads CASSLSPTGTYEQYF. In DNA, the CDR3 is TGTGCCAGTAGTCTCTCCCCAACAGGGACCTACGAGCAGTACTTC.

The J gene is TRBJ2-1, the V gene TRBV7-6; 14 nucleotides agree with TRBD2. There are 16 residues in the CDR3. Germline trimming cut 2 bases from V and 14 bases from J; bases unmatched to any gene: 11. Germline V CDR1 and CDR2: SGHVS, FNYEAQ. The CDR3 is CASSLFATSGRAGEFF. CDR3 DNA sequence: TGTGCCAGCAGCTTATTCGCGACTAGCGGGAGGGCAGGCGAGTTCTTC.

The V gene is TRBV28, the J gene TRBJ2-3; 7 bases are a match to TRBD2. The CDR3 totals 15 residues. CDR1 is MDHEN, CDR2 SYDVKM, per germline. V lost 6 bases and J lost 8; bases outside the gene matches: 14. The CDR3 bases are TGTGCCAGCAGCATAGAGGCGGGAGTCACGGGTACGCAGTATTTT. Translating gives CASSIEAGVTGTQYF.

Here the CDR3 DNA reads TGTGCCAGCAGCCCTTTACAGGGCTCCTACGAGCAGTACTTC. Protein sequence: CASSPLQGSYEQYF. This sequence joins TRBV7-9 and TRBJ2-7, with D possibly being TRBD1 (6 bases). Germline V CDR1 and CDR2: SEHNR, FQNEAQ (reference sequence). The CDR3 runs 14 residues. V shed 5 bases and J shed 0 bases, with 11 bases lying between them. Variable domain in full (rest from reference TRBV7-9 and TRBJ2-7): DTGVSQNPRHKITKRGQNVTFRCDPISEHNRLYWYRQTLGQGPEFLTYFQNEAQLEKSRLLSDRFSAERPKGSFSTLEIQRTEQGDSAMYLCASSPLQGSYEQYFGPGTRLTVT.

The chain couples TRBV5-4 to TRBJ2-7; 12 bases align to TRBD1. Germline trimming cut 7 bases from V and 5 bases from J; bases unmatched to any gene: 7. CDR3 size: 14 residues. Germline CDR1 and CDR2: SGHNT and YYREEE (reference sequence). The CDR3 reads CASRAWDRGHEQYV. Here the CDR3 DNA reads TGTGCCAGCCGAGCATGGGACAGGGGGCACGAGCAGTACGTC.

CDR3 nucleotides: TGTGCCACCATGAAGGACAGATCCTCTGGGGCCAACGTCCTGACTTTC. Protein product: CATMKDRSSGANVLTF. The chain recombines TRBV15 with TRBJ2-6; a possible D gene is TRBD1 (6 bases). Germline assignment: CDR1 LNHNV and CDR2 YYDKDF (reference sequence). Trimming took off 7 bases at V and 0 bases at J, with 13 bases between the two ends. The length of the CDR3 is 16 residues.

V usage is TRBV7-3 and J usage is TRBJ1-1; D ambiguous. Deletions cut 4 bases from V and 6 bases from J, with 15 bases between. This CDR3 comprises 14 residues. The germline CDR1 and CDR2 sequences are SGHTA and FQGTGA. CDR3 loop: CASSSDPGRAEAFF. CDR3 sequence (DNA): TGTGCCAGCAGCTCAGACCCGGGAAGGGCTGAAGCTTTCTTT.

The V and J genes are TRBV5-1 and TRBJ2-5, with 7 bases matching TRBD2. The CDR3 is 13 amino acids. CDR1 is SGHRS, CDR2 YFSETQ, per germline. With V trimmed by 0 bases and J by 4 bases, 0 bases remained unmatched. The CDR3 DNA reads TGCGCCAGCAGCTTGGCGGGGGGAGAGACCCAGTACTTC. Translated, it gives CASSLAGGETQYF.

The genes are TRBV29-1 and TRBJ2-1; 9 bases match TRBD2. Germline V gives CDR1 SQVTM, CDR2 ANQGSEA. J lost 7 bases, V lost 2 bases, and 9 bases had no gene match. The CDR3 extends over 15 amino acids. CDR3 sequence (DNA): TGCAGCGTTGAAAAGGCTGGCGGGAGGGGGAATGAGCAGTTCTTC. Translating it yields CSVEKAGGRGNEQFF.

This clone appeared a single time. V is TRBV2 and J is TRBJ2-1; 10 bases map to TRBD1. Germline V gene data show CDR1 as SNHLY and CDR2 as FYNNEI. The CDR3 length is 17 residues. V shed 0 bases, J shed 4 bases, and the junction held 6 bases outside the gene matches. The DNA of the CDR3 is TGTGCCAGCAGTGAAGCGGGGACAGGGGACCTATACAATGAGCAGTTCTTC. It translates to CASSEAGTGDLYNEQFF.

The chain recombines TRBV28 with TRBJ2-1; the match to TRBD1 covers 11 bases. This CDR3 is built from 17 residues. From germline, CDR1 is MDHEN and CDR2 SYDVKM. The V gene end was trimmed by 6 bases and the J gene end by 7 bases; junction bases not matched to a gene: 14. The CDR3 reads CASSERPGTGGLNEQFF. The DNA of the CDR3 is TGTGCCAGCAGCGAGAGACCCGGGACAGGGGGTTTAAATGAGCAGTTCTTC.

The J gene is TRBJ2-1, the V gene TRBV11-3; possible D gene TRBD1, 6 bases. This CDR3 spans 17 amino acids. Deletions cut 6 bases from V and 6 bases from J, with 24 bases between. Germline V gene lookup returns CDR1 SGHNT and CDR2 YENEEA. The CDR3 loop reads CASRRITGYRRGNEQFF. For the CDR3, the DNA is TGTGCCAGCAGACGTATAACAGGGTACCGGCGCGGCAATGAGCAGTTCTTC.

V is TRBV29-1 and J is TRBJ1-2; 11 bases are shared with TRBD1. Germline values: CDR1 SQVTM, CDR2 ANQGSEA. The CDR3 is 16 residues long. The J segment lost 8 bases and the V segment lost 1 base, leaving 12 bases of the junction unmatched. The CDR3 DNA sequence: TGCAGCGTTGAAGCCGGATGGACAGGGGGCTTGGGAGGCTACACCTTC. It yields the protein CSVEAGWTGGLGGYTF.